The next 18 T cell receptor beta chains were all read from a single sample in a study of blood T cell repertoires in COVID-19. Profiling relied on immunoSEQ multiplex PCR, and the TCRdb table lists in-frame clones only, not all of them. The table includes roughly 65,000 clones, 60% to 85% detected once. What was sequenced was peripheral blood. Receptors originate from a man aged 60 to 75 with acute or convalescent COVID-19.

The J gene is TRBJ1-1, the V gene TRBV6-5; D is uncertain. Germline V gives CDR1 MNHEY, CDR2 SVGAGI. Trimming stripped 3 bases from V and 2 bases from J, with 10 bases between. The CDR3 runs to 14 residues. The CDR3 is CASSYGLINTEAFF. CDR3 nucleotides: TGTGCCAGCAGTTATGGACTCATCAACACTGAAGCTTTCTTT.

The V gene is TRBV11-2, the J gene TRBJ2-5; 8 bases align to TRBD2. Germline loops: CDR1 SGHAT, CDR2 FQNNGV. The CDR3 is 14 amino acids. J was trimmed by 5 bases and V by 5 bases; bases with no gene match: 7. The CDR3 nucleotides are TGTGCCAGCAGCCCACGGACTAGCCTGGAGACCCAGTACTTC. Translating gives CASSPRTSLETQYF. Supplemented by reference TRBV11-2 and TRBJ2-5, the full variable domain reads EAGVAQSPRYKIIEKRQSVAFWCNPISGHATLYWYQQILGQGPKLLIQFQNNGVVDDSQLPKDRFSAERLKGVDSTLKIQPAKLEDSAVYLCASSPRTSLETQYFGPGTRLLVL.

This clone has only a few counts. The chain combines TRBV7-3 with TRBJ2-2; 9 bases are shared with TRBD1. The germline V gene encodes CDR1 SGHTA and CDR2 FQGTGA. The length of the CDR3 is 15 residues. The ends lost 5 bases at V and 4 bases at J; junction bases unmatched: 5. This chain's CDR3 is CASSNRQGGTGELFF. The CDR3 DNA follows: TGTGCCAGCAGCAACCGACAGGGGGGCACCGGGGAGCTGTTTTTT.

This clone showed up just a few times. This chain connects TRBV7-9 to TRBJ2-5; D not certain. Trimming pared 0 bases from V and 0 bases from J, leaving 5 bases between. CDR1 and CDR2 from the germline V gene are SEHNR and FQNEAQ (reference sequence). This CDR3 spans 14 amino acids. CDR3 bases: TGTGCCAGCAGCTTAGCGGCTGACCAAGAGACCCAGTACTTC. Its translation is CASSLAADQETQYF.

J is TRBJ1-2 and V is TRBV3-1 (or the pseudogene TRBV3-2); D possibly corresponds to TRBD1 (6 bases). Trimming took off 1 base at V and 6 bases at J, with 21 bases between the two ends. CDR3 length equals 17 residues. The germline CDR1 and CDR2 sequences are LGHDT and YNNKEL (reference sequence). CDR3 coding DNA: TGTGCCAGCAGCCAAGGGGCGGACAGCTATGGCCTTCATGGCTACACCTTC. This translates into CASSQGADSYGLHGYTF.

J is TRBJ2-1 and V is TRBV7-8; 8 bases align to TRBD1. The CDR3 runs 13 residues. V was clipped by 7 bases and J by 7 bases; unmatched bases: 6. Germline V gene data show CDR1 as SGHVS and CDR2 as FQNEAQ. The CDR3 nucleotides are TGTGCCAGCACCTTGGACAGGGCGAATGAGCAGTTCTTC. It translates to CASTLDRANEQFF.

This clone has just a few counts. J is TRBJ2-2 and V is TRBV15, with 10 bases aligning to TRBD1. The germline V gene encodes CDR1 LNHNV and CDR2 YYDKDF (reference sequence). V lost 6 bases to trimming and J lost 3 bases; unmatched junction nucleotides: 4. The CDR3 is made up of 15 amino acids. The CDR3 DNA reads as TGTGCCACCAGAGAGGACAGGGGGGACACCGGGGAGCTGTTTTTT. Protein product: CATREDRGDTGELFF.

The V call is TRBV30, the J call TRBJ2-7; 9 bases map to TRBD1. Germline loops: CDR1 GTSNPN, CDR2 SVGIG (reference sequence). The CDR3 covers 14 residues. V shed 5 bases and J 6 bases; nucleotides not matched to a gene: 11. This CDR3 is CAWVSGTGLFEQYF. The CDR3 DNA follows: TGTGCCTGGGTAAGCGGGACAGGGCTGTTCGAGCAGTACTTC.

This chain joins TRBV3-1 (or the pseudogene TRBV3-2) and TRBJ1-2; no clear D. This CDR3 comprises 14 residues. Trimming cost V 1 base and J 4 bases, with 10 bases left between them. Looked up from germline, CDR1 is LGHDT and CDR2 is YNNKEL (reference sequence). CDR3 sequence (DNA): TGTGCCAGCAGCCAAGGGGGAGATGGCTATGGCTACACCTTC. Amino acid sequence: CASSQGGDGYGYTF.

The V call is TRBV7-9, the J call TRBJ1-3, with no clear D. Trimming left V 5 bases short and J 0 bases short, with 14 bases between. Germline assignment: CDR1 SEHNR and CDR2 FQNEAQ (reference sequence). The CDR3 covers 16 residues. The CDR3 sequence: CASSIGGSSSGNTIYF. The DNA of the CDR3 is TGTGCCAGCAGCATCGGAGGATCTAGCTCTGGAAACACCATATATTTT.

The table lists this clone with a few counts. The V gene is TRBV2, the J gene TRBJ2-3; D not resolved. CDR1 and CDR2 (germline): SNHLY, FYNNEI. This CDR3 has 14 amino acids. Trimming left V 0 bases short and J 6 bases short, with 10 bases between. The CDR3 here is CASSEAIAWDTQYF. CDR3 in DNA: TGTGCCAGCAGTGAAGCGATAGCCTGGGATACGCAGTATTTT.

The J gene is TRBJ1-1, the V gene TRBV5-1; D is unresolved. V was trimmed by 2 bases and J by 0 bases, leaving 11 bases between them. CDR3 length: 15 residues. The germline V gene has CDR1 SGHRS and CDR2 YFSETQ. The chain's CDR3 is CASSLAAGLNTEAFF. CDR3 nucleotides: TGCGCCAGCAGCTTAGCTGCAGGTTTGAACACTGAAGCTTTCTTT. The variable domain in full, with the rest retrieved from reference TRBV5-1 and TRBJ1-1, is KAGVTQTPRYLIKTRGQQVTLSCSPISGHRSVSWYQQTPGQGLQFLFEYFSETQRNKGNFPGRFSGRQFSNSRSEMNVSTLELGDSALYLCASSLAAGLNTEAFFGQGTRLTVV.

This sequence joins TRBV7-2 and TRBJ2-2; maybe TRBD2 (6 bases). V shed 5 bases and J shed 4 bases, with 14 bases lying between them. The CDR3 covers 15 residues. CDR1 and CDR2 from the germline V gene are SGHTA and FQGNSA. The CDR3 region has the DNA TGTGCCAGCAGCGCCGGAGGACTAACCACCGGGGAGCTGTTTTTT. The encoded protein is CASSAGGLTTGELFF.

This chain joins TRBV11-2 and TRBJ1-6; 9 bases are shared with TRBD1. The CDR3 runs 14 residues. Germline trimming cut 7 bases from V and 5 bases from J; bases unmatched to any gene: 3. Germline V gene data show CDR1 as SGHAT and CDR2 as FQNNGV. CDR3 DNA: TGTGCCAGCAAACGGACAGGGGATAATTCACCCCTCCACTTT. It translates to CASKRTGDNSPLHF.

The chain recombines TRBV2 with TRBJ2-5, with D possibly matching TRBD2 (6 bases). Germline values: CDR1 SNHLY, CDR2 FYNNEI. V was pared by 4 bases and J by 7 bases, with 16 bases between. This CDR3 contains 14 residues. The CDR3 loop reads CASSGGTGVTTQYF. CDR3 sequence (DNA): TGTGCCAGCAGTGGGGGGACTGGGGTTACGACCCAGTACTTC.

This rearrangement joins TRBV7-2 to TRBJ1-1; 10 nucleotides align to TRBD1. The germline V gene has CDR1 SGHTA and CDR2 FQGNSA. CDR3 length: 15 residues. Trimming removed 3 bases from V and 1 base from J; junction bases left unmatched: 2. The CDR3 DNA reads as TGTGCCAGCAGCTTCCGGACAGGGGGGAACACTGAAGCTTTCTTT. This encodes CASSFRTGGNTEAFF.

The chain is built from TRBV7-9 and TRBJ2-1; 8 nucleotides line up with TRBD1. With V trimmed by 11 bases and J by 10 bases, 7 bases remained unmatched. CDR3 length: 11 amino acids. Looked up from germline, CDR1 is SEHNR and CDR2 is FQNEAQ (reference sequence). The CDR3 region has the DNA TGTGCCGACAACGACAGGGGAGAGCAGTTCTTC. Protein: CADNDRGEQFF.

The CDR3 DNA sequence: TGTGCCAGCTCAGAACAGGGTGAGGCACCCTATAATTCACCCCTCCACTTT. Amino acid sequence: CASSEQGEAPYNSPLHF. The chain has TRBV18 and TRBJ1-6; a weak D match, TRBD1 (6 bases). V lost 5 bases and J lost 2, with 16 bases in between. The CDR3 loop spans 17 amino acids. Germline V CDR1 and CDR2: KGHSH, LQKENI.